The clone carrying this TCR beta chain was counted a few times. The entry originates in a study of blood T cells in healthy people across ages. J lost 7 bases, V lost 0 bases, and 11 bases had no gene match. The CDR3 is made up of 17 amino acids. Per germline, CDR1 LGHNA and CDR2 YSLEER. A second PCR of 7 to 11 cycles used a sample-barcoded 5' primer and a J-beta primer mix. TCRdb ran MiXCR on the 5' RACE reads and lists one entry per CDR3 protein. The sample includes 1.5 million to 2 million distinct CDR3 sequences, 40% to 55% of them seen just once. The sequenced sample consisted of blood. The V and J genes are TRBV4-3 and TRBJ2-1, with 8 nucleotides matching TRBD2. The TCR comes from a woman aged 40 to 50 in good health. The CDR3: CASSQDLRGVSANEQFF. For the CDR3, the DNA is TGCGCCAGCAGCCAAGATTTGCGGGGGGTCTCCGCTAATGAGCAGTTCTTC.